The 28 T cell receptor beta chains reported below all come from one sample, sequenced in a study of T cell responses to AZD1222 COVID-19 vaccine. Profiling relied on immunoSEQ multiplex PCR, and the TCRdb table lists in-frame clones only, not all of them. In the table there are about 100,000 clones, approximately 81% of which are singletons. Specimen: peripheral blood, collected on day 0 of AZD1222 vaccination. The receptor set was obtained from an adult in good health.

The chain joins TRBV11-2 to TRBJ1-3; no reliable D call. Germline CDR1 and CDR2: SGHAT and FQNNGV. Trimming took 5 bases from V and 4 from J, leaving 15 bases between them. The CDR3 runs 15 residues. CDR3 residues: CASSPPRRQGNTIYF. The CDR3 DNA follows: TGTGCCAGCAGCCCCCCCCGGCGACAAGGAAACACCATATATTTT.

The chain combines TRBV5-1 with TRBJ1-3; D not certain. The V gene's germline CDR1 is SGHRS and CDR2 YFSETQ. CDR3 length: 14 residues. The V and J ends lost 1 base and 6 bases respectively, with 11 bases between them. Written as DNA, the CDR3 is TGCGCCAGCAGCTTGTTGGCAGGTGAAAACACCATATATTTT. This codes for CASSLLAGENTIYF.

The V gene is TRBV11-3, the J gene TRBJ2-7; no firm D call. Germline lookup yields CDR1 SGHNT and CDR2 YENEEA. V was shortened by 1 base and J by 2 bases, with 6 bases between the two germline ends. There are 13 residues in the CDR3. The CDR3 is CASSLAHPYEQYF. CDR3 nucleotides: TGTGCCAGCAGCTTAGCCCACCCCTACGAGCAGTACTTC.

The V and J genes are TRBV20-1 and TRBJ2-7; D gene ambiguous. V dropped 3 bases and J dropped 1 base, with 7 bases sitting between them. Germline assignment: CDR1 DFQATT and CDR2 SNEGSKA (reference sequence). There are 12 residues in the CDR3. DNA of the CDR3: TGCAGTGCTAGTCCCGGTTCCTACGAGCAGTACTTC. Protein: CSASPGSYEQYF.

The rearrangement uses TRBV9 and TRBJ2-3; D is perhaps TRBD1 or TRBD2 (5 bases each). Germline lookup yields CDR1 SGDLS and CDR2 YYNGEE. Trimming pared 4 bases from V and 0 bases from J, leaving 21 bases between. This CDR3 spans 18 amino acids. The CDR3 is CASSPTKGRVISTDTQYF. CDR3 bases: TGTGCCAGCAGCCCGACCAAGGGACGGGTTATAAGCACAGATACGCAGTATTTT.

CDR3 sequence reads: CASSIQGYPYEQYF. The DNA of the CDR3 is TGTGCCAGCAGTATACAGGGATACCCCTACGAGCAGTACTTC. The genes are TRBV7-9 and TRBJ2-7, with D possibly matching TRBD1 (6 bases). Germline assignment: CDR1 SEHNR and CDR2 FQNEAQ (reference sequence). V was trimmed by 6 bases and J by 2 bases, leaving 14 bases between them. This CDR3 has 14 residues.

V gene TRBV5-5 combines with J gene TRBJ1-2; tentative D call: TRBD1 (6 bases). Germline CDR1 is SGHKS and CDR2 is YYEKEE (reference sequence). This CDR3 comprises 15 residues. Trimming removed 2 bases at V and 8 bases at J, with 19 bases between. The CDR3 bases are TGTGCCAGCAGCTTATCAGGGGAGGTAGCCTACGGCTACACCTTC. Translation: CASSLSGEVAYGYTF.

The V and J genes are TRBV10-3 and TRBJ2-7; D call uncertain. The CDR3 totals 12 residues. V dropped 6 bases and J dropped 2 bases, with 8 bases sitting between them. The germline CDR1 and CDR2 sequences are ENHRY and SYGVKD. The CDR3 sequence is CAIRTETYEQYF. The CDR3, as DNA: TGTGCCATCAGAACCGAAACCTACGAGCAGTACTTC.

This clone is a singleton in its sample. J is TRBJ1-5 and V is TRBV3-1 (or the pseudogene TRBV3-2), with D possibly matching TRBD1 (6 bases). This CDR3 is built from 13 residues. Trimming took 1 base from V and 7 from J, leaving 8 bases between them. The germline V gene encodes CDR1 LGHDT and CDR2 YNNKEL (reference sequence). Here the CDR3 reads CASSQAGDQPQHF. CDR3 sequence (DNA): TGTGCCAGCAGCCAAGCAGGGGACCAGCCCCAGCATTTT.

The chain uses TRBV5-5 and TRBJ1-1, with a tentative D call TRBD1 (5 bases). Trimming left V 4 bases short and J 0 bases short, with 13 bases between. The CDR3 is 15 amino acids. Germline CDR1 and CDR2: SGHKS and YYEKEE (reference sequence). The CDR3: CASSPWGDMNTEAFF. The DNA for the CDR3 is TGTGCCAGCAGCCCGTGGGGGGATATGAACACTGAAGCTTTCTTT.

The table lists this clone with a few counts. V is TRBV11-2 and J is TRBJ2-7; 12 bases map to TRBD2. The CDR3 runs 17 residues. The ends lost 1 base at V and 1 base at J; junction bases unmatched: 5. Germline lookup yields CDR1 SGHAT and CDR2 FQNNGV. In DNA, the CDR3 is TGTGCCAGCAGCTTAGGTTCTAGCGGGAGGGTTTCCTACGAGCAGTACTTC. Its translation: CASSLGSSGRVSYEQYF.

The chain is built from TRBV7-3 and TRBJ2-1; 7 nucleotides align to TRBD2. Looked up from germline, CDR1 is SGHTA and CDR2 is FQGTGA. This CDR3 has 13 residues. V gave up 6 bases and J gave up 8 bases; unmatched junction bases: 7. CDR3 nucleotide sequence: TGTGCCAGCAGTAGTGGACGGGGGGATGAGCAGTTCTTC. It encodes CASSSGRGDEQFF. Filled out from reference TRBV7-3 and TRBJ2-1, the complete variable domain reads GAGVSQTPSNKVTEKGKYVELRCDPISGHTALYWYRQSLGQGPEFLIYFQGTGAADDSGLPNDRFFAVRPEGSVSTLKIQRTERGDSAVYLCASSSGRGDEQFFGPGTRLTVL.

The rearrangement uses TRBV27 and TRBJ1-2, with TRBD1 identical over 7 bases. V trimming: 6 bases; J trimming: 6 bases; junction bases outside the gene matches: 7. CDR3 length: 13 amino acids. CDR1 MNHEY and CDR2 SMNVEV come from the germline V gene (reference sequence). DNA of the CDR3: TGTGCCAGCAGACGGACAGGCGGGAATGGCTACACCTTC. Amino acids: CASRRTGGNGYTF.

This clone was seen repeatedly, ten times or more. V gene TRBV15 combines with J gene TRBJ1-4; D possibly corresponds to TRBD1 (5 bases). The CDR3 totals 15 residues. CDR1 LNHNV and CDR2 YYDKDF come from the germline V gene (reference sequence). The ends were cut back, 2 bases at V and 7 bases at J, with 14 bases in the middle. The CDR3 nucleotides are TGTGCCACCAGCAGATCCAATGGGGCCAGTGAAAAACTGTTTTTT. Translating it yields CATSRSNGASEKLFF.

The CDR3 is CASSVAASSYEQYF. CDR3 DNA: TGTGCCAGCAGCGTAGCTGCTAGCTCCTACGAGCAGTACTTC. The chain couples TRBV9 to TRBJ2-7; no clear D. V was shortened by 0 bases and J by 0 bases, with 7 bases between the two germline ends. The CDR3 is made up of 14 amino acids. In germline, CDR1 is SGDLS, CDR2 YYNGEE.

The chain is built from TRBV3-1 (or the pseudogene TRBV3-2) and TRBJ1-1; TRBD1 is a possible D gene (5 bases). Trimming took off 4 bases at V and 3 bases at J, with 15 bases between the two ends. The CDR3 spans 15 residues. Per germline, CDR1 LGHDT and CDR2 YNNKEL (reference sequence). The CDR3, as DNA: TGTGCCAGCAGCCGAGGGGATGTTCGGGACACTGAAGCTTTCTTT. Translated, it gives CASSRGDVRDTEAFF.

The V and J genes are TRBV4-3 and TRBJ2-1; no firm D call. The CDR3 sequence is 14 residues long. The germline gives CDR1 LGHNA, CDR2 YSLEER. The ends were cut back, 0 bases at V and 4 bases at J, with 7 bases in the middle. CDR3 sequence (DNA): TGCGCCAGCAGCCAAGAATTAGGTTACAATGAGCAGTTCTTC. Translating it yields CASSQELGYNEQFF.

The rearrangement uses TRBV2 and TRBJ1-2; D is undetermined. CDR3 size: 15 residues. Germline V gives CDR1 SNHLY, CDR2 FYNNEI. Trimming removed 5 bases at V and 8 bases at J, with 21 bases between. The CDR3 spells CASSKIPGISEGYTF. CDR3 DNA sequence: TGTGCCAGCAGTAAGATTCCCGGGATCTCGGAGGGCTACACCTTC.

J is TRBJ1-2 and V is TRBV24-1; perhaps TRBD1 as D (5 bases). CDR3 length: 13 residues. Germline values: CDR1 KGHDR, CDR2 SFDVKD. Between the trimmed V and J ends, which lost 6 bases and 8 bases, there was a span of 15 bases. The CDR3 loop reads CATSHDSTRGYTF. The CDR3 nucleotides are TGTGCCACCAGTCATGACAGCACGCGCGGCTACACCTTC.

The rearrangement joins TRBV5-5 to TRBJ2-3; 8 nucleotides align to TRBD2. J lost 2 bases, V lost 4 bases, and 9 bases had no gene match. The germline gives CDR1 SGHKS, CDR2 YYEKEE (reference sequence). The CDR3 loop spans 16 amino acids. The chain's CDR3 is CASSPSGGLITDTQYF. The CDR3 DNA reads as TGTGCCAGCAGCCCCTCGGGGGGGCTGATCACAGATACGCAGTATTTT. The whole variable domain, filled in from reference TRBV5-5 and TRBJ2-3, reads DAGVTQSPTHLIKTRGQQVTLRCSPISGHKSVSWYQQVLGQGPQFIFQYYEKEERGRGNFPDRFSARQFPNYSSELNVNALLLGDSALYLCASSPSGGLITDTQYFGPGTRLTVL.

This chain uses TRBV12-3 or TRBV12-4 with TRBJ1-2; D is unresolved. This CDR3 contains 11 residues. Trimming stripped 4 bases from V and 2 bases from J, with 2 bases between. CDR3 DNA sequence: TGTGCCAGCAGTTCCAACTATGGCTACACCTTC. Translation gives CASSSNYGYTF.

V and J are TRBV27 and TRBJ1-6, with 9 nucleotides matching TRBD1. The V gene end was trimmed by 7 bases and the J gene end by 2 bases; junction bases not matched to a gene: 9. The CDR3 sequence is 17 residues long. CDR1 and CDR2 (germline): MNHEY, SMNVEV (reference sequence). The CDR3 loop reads CASTRQGGSAYNSPLHF. Here the CDR3 DNA reads TGTGCCAGCACCCGACAGGGGGGGTCCGCCTATAATTCACCCCTCCACTTT.

The V call is TRBV19, the J call TRBJ1-5; D is perhaps TRBD1 (6 bases). With 3 bases removed from V and 6 bases from J, the gap between germline ends came to 18 bases. From germline, CDR1 is LNHDA and CDR2 SQIVND (reference sequence). This CDR3 has 16 residues. The CDR3 loop is CASSIPRTVQGQPQHF. The CDR3 DNA follows: TGTGCCAGTAGTATCCCCAGGACAGTACAGGGTCAGCCCCAGCATTTT.

V and J are TRBV19 and TRBJ2-2; D is unresolved. The CDR3 has 16 residues. Germline values: CDR1 LNHDA, CDR2 SQIVND (reference sequence). V lost 4 bases, J lost 3 bases, and 15 bases lay in between. The CDR3 nucleotides read TGTGCCAGTAGTACTGCTGGTCAGGTGGACACCGGGGAGCTGTTTTTT. Encoded protein: CASSTAGQVDTGELFF.

V usage is TRBV5-1 and J usage is TRBJ1-2; D perhaps matches TRBD1 (6 bases). V lost 4 bases and J 7 bases, leaving 14 bases between the germline ends. The CDR3 totals 13 residues. Germline CDR1 and CDR2: SGHRS and YFSETQ. CDR3 nucleotide sequence: TGCGCCAGCAGCACAGGGCCCGGAGCTGGCTACACCTTC. This sequence encodes CASSTGPGAGYTF.

On this clone itself: An end of the junction differs from the germline gene, which may be a read error. The chain recombines TRBV6-5 with TRBJ1-3, with 9 bases that match TRBD1. This CDR3 is built from 12 residues. Germline CDR1 MNHEY, CDR2 SVGAGI. Here the CDR3 reads CASEGQGSTIYF. CDR3 DNA sequence: TGTGCCAGCGAGGGACAGGGAAGCACCATATATTTT.

This clone appeared a few times. The rearrangement joins TRBV14 to TRBJ1-3; no definite D call. CDR3 length: 14 residues. Germline loops: CDR1 SGHDN, CDR2 FVKESK. Deletions cut 0 bases from V and 4 bases from J, with 7 bases between. CDR3 DNA: TGTGCCAGCAGCCAAGAGGGGAGGGGAAACACCATATATTTT. Translation gives CASSQEGRGNTIYF.

The chain links TRBV12-5 to TRBJ1-3, with D uncertain. The ends were cut back, 3 bases at V and 1 base at J, with 13 bases in the middle. CDR3 length equals 16 residues. CDR1 and CDR2 from the germline V gene are LGHNT and FRNRAP. CDR3 sequence reads: CASGFSSGLSGNTIYF. The CDR3 DNA reads TGTGCTAGTGGTTTTTCCTCCGGTTTGTCTGGAAACACCATATATTTT.